This entry lists 2 T cell receptor beta chains sequenced from one sample in a study of response to subunit inactivated influenza vaccine. MiXCR, applied by TCRdb to the RT-PCR reads, yields one record per CDR3 protein. Altogether 500,000 to 600,000 distinct CDR3 sequences are present, 7.6% being singletons, with the ten largest covering roughly 13%. The sequencing used PBMCs from blood, collected around 2 years after vaccination. These TCRs come from a man between 50 and 70 years old who received an inactivated influenza vaccine.

This clonotype was observed at least ten times. The genes are TRBV5-1 and TRBJ2-2, with D possibly being TRBD1 (6 bases). CDR3 length equals 14 residues. Trimming pared 4 bases from V and 2 bases from J, leaving 9 bases between. Per germline, CDR1 SGHRS and CDR2 YFSETQ. This CDR3 is CASSPGHNTGELFF. Written as DNA, the CDR3 is TGCGCCAGCAGCCCGGGACACAACACCGGGGAGCTGTTTTTT. The complete variable domain, with remaining parts taken from reference TRBV5-1 and TRBJ2-2, reads KAGVTQTPRYLIKTRGQQVTLSCSPISGHRSVSWYQQTPGQGLQFLFEYFSETQRNKGNFPGRFSGRQFSNSRSEMNVSTLELGDSALYLCASSPGHNTGELFFGEGSRLTVL.

This chain links TRBV7-9 with TRBJ1-3; no reliable D call. V lost 4 bases to trimming and J lost 2 bases, with 12 bases between them. The CDR3 is 15 residues long. Per germline, CDR1 SEHNR and CDR2 FQNEAQ (reference sequence). The CDR3 DNA reads as TGTGCCAGCAGCTCGAGCGGGCCACCTGGAAACACCATATATTTT. Translating gives CASSSSGPPGNTIYF.